A single TCR beta chain is shown here with its context. No antigen is known for it. A second about 6 to 12 cycle PCR used barcoded and J-beta primers. TCRdb reanalysed the 5' RACE reads using MiXCR and keeps one entry per CDR3 protein. The sample records around 800,000 distinct CDR3 sequences, about a quarter being singletons. Germline V CDR1 and CDR2: MNHEY, SVGAGI. V lost 2 bases and J lost 4; bases outside the gene matches: 12. This CDR3 region has 18 residues. The data were obtained in a study of blood T cells in healthy people across ages. Study outcomes and limitations: Per million T cells, TCR beta diversity dropped roughly linearly as age increased.

The same specimen was also included in a second study, on T cells of mothers and their children. That report notes: Samples came from a few healthy Caucasian mothers and their six children. Maternal samples each gave over 8 million TCR beta CDR3 reads, and child samples several million each. Comparable shaping of TCR recombination output by thymic selection was observed in related and unrelated pairs.

The sequenced material came from blood. This chain connects TRBV6-5 to TRBJ2-5; 11 bases are shared with TRBD2. The sequence was collected from a boy aged 10-17 years in good health. The CDR3 is CASSYGRISGGAGETQYF. CDR3 DNA: TGTGCCAGCAGTTACGGAAGGATTAGCGGGGGGGCCGGAGAGACCCAGTACTTC.